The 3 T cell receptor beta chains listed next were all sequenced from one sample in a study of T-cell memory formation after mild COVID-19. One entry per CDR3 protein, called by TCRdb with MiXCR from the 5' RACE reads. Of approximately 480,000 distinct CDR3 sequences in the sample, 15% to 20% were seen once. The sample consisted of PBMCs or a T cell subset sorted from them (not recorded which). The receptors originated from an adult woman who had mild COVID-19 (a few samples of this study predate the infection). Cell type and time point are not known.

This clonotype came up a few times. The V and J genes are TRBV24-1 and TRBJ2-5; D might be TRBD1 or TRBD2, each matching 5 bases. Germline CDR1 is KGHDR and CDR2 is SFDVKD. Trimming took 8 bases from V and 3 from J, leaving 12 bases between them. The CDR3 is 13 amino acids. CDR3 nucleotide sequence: TGTGCCACCATGACCGGGACCGAAGAGACCCAGTACTTC. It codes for CATMTGTEETQYF.

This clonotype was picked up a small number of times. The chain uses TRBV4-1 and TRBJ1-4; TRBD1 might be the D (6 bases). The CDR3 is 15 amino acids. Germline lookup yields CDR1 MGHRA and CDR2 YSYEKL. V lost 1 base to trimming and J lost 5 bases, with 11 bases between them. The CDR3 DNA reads TGCGCCAGCAGCCAAGTGGGGACAAGGAATGAAAAACTGTTTTTT. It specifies CASSQVGTRNEKLFF.

The CDR3 DNA follows: TGCAGTGCTAGAGATCGCAGGGCTGGGGCCAACGTCCTGACTTTC. This codes for CSARDRRAGANVLTF. The rearrangement links TRBV20-1 to TRBJ2-6, with D tentatively TRBD1 (5 bases). The CDR3 sequence is 15 residues long. Trimming stripped 0 bases from V and 2 bases from J, with 8 bases between. The germline CDR1 and CDR2 sequences are DFQATT and SNEGSKA (reference sequence).